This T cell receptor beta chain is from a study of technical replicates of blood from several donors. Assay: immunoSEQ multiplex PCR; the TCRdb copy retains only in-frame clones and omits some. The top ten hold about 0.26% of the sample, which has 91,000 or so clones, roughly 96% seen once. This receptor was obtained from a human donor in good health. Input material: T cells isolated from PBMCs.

CDR3 sequence: CASSLVTENEQFF. In DNA, the CDR3 is TGCGCCAGCAGCTTGGTGACAGAGAATGAGCAGTTCTTC. This chain connects TRBV5-1 to TRBJ2-1; possible D gene TRBD1, 5 bases. The CDR3 has 13 amino acids. Trimming pared 0 bases from V and 7 bases from J, leaving 8 bases between. Germline CDR1 and CDR2: SGHRS and YFSETQ.